This T cell receptor beta chain appears in the sequencing data of a study of cytomegalovirus exposure and HLA in healthy donors. Study details: The same platform used for the roughly 650 first-cohort repertoires was also used for the 95 to 150 validation repertoires, as a later analysis reported.

As to this clone: Antigen specificity is unknown.

The protocol was immunoSEQ multiplex PCR, while the TCRdb copy is restricted to in-frame clones and leaves out a portion. The sample includes about 250,000 clones, roughly nine tenths of them seen just once. V gave up 2 bases and J gave up 5 bases, with 15 bases separating them. Per germline, CDR1 SEHNR and CDR2 FQNEAQ (reference sequence). The CDR3 sequence is 15 residues long. General study results and limits: Overall, around 150 TCR beta chains were annotated as cytomegalovirus-associated.

This chain connects TRBV7-9 to TRBJ2-5; D remains unclear. The sequencing sample was made of PBMCs. The source of this sequence is a man younger than 30 in good health and CMV-seropositive. The CDR3 reads CASSLYSGFGETQYF. CDR3 sequence (DNA): TGTGCCAGCAGCTTATATTCAGGATTTGGGGAGACCCAGTACTTC.